This T cell receptor beta chain was sequenced for a study of PD-L1 blockade in urothelial cancer. Remarks on this clone: Sequence at one end of the junction differs from germline and may be a read error.

Germline CDR1 and CDR2: MNHNY and SVGAGI (reference sequence). The CDR3 spans 14 residues. TCRdb's table, derived via immunoSEQ multiplex PCR, lists solely in-frame clones and lacks some. The table lists 50,000 to 55,000 clones, approximately 80% of them singletons, with 3% to 4% in the top ten. The rearrangement links TRBV6-6 to TRBJ2-7; 7 bases map to TRBD1. The material was PBMCs, obtained around atezolizumab (anti-PD-L1) treatment. This clonotype was sampled from a man aged 70 or older with urothelial cancer. The CDR3 region is CASREDRWADEQWF. The CDR3, as DNA: TGTGCCAGCAGAGAGGACAGGTGGGCCGACGAGCAGTGGTTC.